This TCR beta chain comes out of a study of cytomegalovirus exposure and HLA in healthy donors. Study at large: When 398 donors were genotyped, more than 70% of them were found to fall in the Caucasian-associated ancestry cluster. Study conclusions and caveats: In a later analysis, specific HLA alleles were associated with about 18,000 TCR beta sequences at a 0.05 false discovery rate. Donor immune exposure was known only as CMV serostatus. TRBV6-2, TRBV6-3 and other indistinguishable V segments were excluded.

Looked up from germline, CDR1 is SGHRS and CDR2 is YFSETQ. This CDR3 spans 14 amino acids. The J segment lost 3 bases and the V segment lost 4 bases, leaving 5 bases of the junction unmatched. Vbeta (60) and Jbeta (13) primers were used in the PCR. Profiled with immunoSEQ multiplex PCR; TCRdb holds only in-frame clones, not every one. The sample consists of under 150,000 clones, over 55% of them appearing once. A remark on this clone: Its antigen is unknown.

V gene TRBV5-1 combines with J gene TRBJ2-7; 9 nucleotides line up with TRBD2. The sequenced sample consisted of PBMCs. This receptor was obtained from a man between 18 and 29 years old in good health and CMV-seropositive. The CDR3 DNA reads as TGCGCCAGCAGCGAGACTAGCGGCCTCTACGAGCAGTACTTC. Translating it yields CASSETSGLYEQYF.